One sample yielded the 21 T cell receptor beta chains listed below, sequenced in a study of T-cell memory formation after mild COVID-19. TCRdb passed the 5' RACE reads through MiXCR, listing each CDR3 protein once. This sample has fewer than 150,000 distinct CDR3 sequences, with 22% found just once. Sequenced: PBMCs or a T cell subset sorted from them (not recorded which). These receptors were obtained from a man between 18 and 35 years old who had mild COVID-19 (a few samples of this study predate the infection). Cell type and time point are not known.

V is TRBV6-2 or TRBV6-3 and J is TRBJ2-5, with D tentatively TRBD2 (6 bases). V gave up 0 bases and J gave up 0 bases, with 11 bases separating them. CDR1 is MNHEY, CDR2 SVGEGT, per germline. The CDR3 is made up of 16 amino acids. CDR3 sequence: CASSYSAGGDQETQYF. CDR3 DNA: TGTGCCAGCAGTTACTCGGCCGGGGGTGACCAAGAGACCCAGTACTTC.

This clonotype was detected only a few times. This CDR3 reads CASSWGQGELEQFF. In DNA form, the CDR3 reads TGTGCCAGCAGCTGGGGACAGGGGGAGCTCGAGCAGTTCTTC. The chain carries TRBV7-9 and TRBJ2-1; 11 bases align to TRBD1. The trim removed 4 bases at V and 10 bases at J, leaving 6 bases unmatched. CDR3 length equals 14 residues. Germline V gene lookup returns CDR1 SEHNR and CDR2 FQNEAQ (reference sequence).

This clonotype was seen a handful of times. The CDR3: CASSLRPGEAFF. The DNA of the CDR3 is TGTGCCAGCAGTTTACGTCCAGGTGAAGCTTTCTTT. V and J are TRBV12-3 or TRBV12-4 and TRBJ1-1; D gene ambiguous. This CDR3 is built from 12 residues. Trimming pared 2 bases from V and 7 bases from J, leaving 8 bases between.

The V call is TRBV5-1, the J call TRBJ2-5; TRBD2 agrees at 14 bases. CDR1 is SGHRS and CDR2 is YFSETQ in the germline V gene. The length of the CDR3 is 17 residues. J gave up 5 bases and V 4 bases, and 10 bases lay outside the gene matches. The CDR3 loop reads CASSPGLAGATQETQYF. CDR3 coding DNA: TGCGCCAGCAGCCCGGGACTAGCGGGGGCTACCCAGGAGACCCAGTACTTC.

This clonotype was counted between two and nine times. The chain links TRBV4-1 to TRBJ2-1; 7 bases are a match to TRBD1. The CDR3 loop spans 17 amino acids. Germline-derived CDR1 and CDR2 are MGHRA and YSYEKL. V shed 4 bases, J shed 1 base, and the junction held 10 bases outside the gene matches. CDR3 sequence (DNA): TGCGCCAGCAGCCTGACTCGACAGGGTGGATCCTACAATGAGCAGTTCTTC. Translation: CASSLTRQGGSYNEQFF.

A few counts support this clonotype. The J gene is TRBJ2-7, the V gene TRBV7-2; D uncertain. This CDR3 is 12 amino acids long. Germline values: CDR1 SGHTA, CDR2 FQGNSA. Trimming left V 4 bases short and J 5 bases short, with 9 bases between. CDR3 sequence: CASSSGFDEQYF. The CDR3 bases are TGTGCCAGCAGCTCCGGGTTTGACGAGCAGTACTTC. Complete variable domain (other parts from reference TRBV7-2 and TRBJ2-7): GAGVSQSPSNKVTEKGKDVELRCDPISGHTALYWYRQSLGQGLEFLIYFQGNSAPDKSGLPSDRFSAERTGGSVSTLTIQRTQQEDSAVYLCASSSGFDEQYFGPGTRLTVT.

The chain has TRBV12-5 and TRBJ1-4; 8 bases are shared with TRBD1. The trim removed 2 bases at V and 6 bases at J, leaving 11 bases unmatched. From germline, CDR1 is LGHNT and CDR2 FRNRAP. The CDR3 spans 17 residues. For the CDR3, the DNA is TGTGCTAGTGGTTTGTCCTGGACAGGGAGTTTGGATGAAAAACTGTTTTTT. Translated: CASGLSWTGSLDEKLFF.

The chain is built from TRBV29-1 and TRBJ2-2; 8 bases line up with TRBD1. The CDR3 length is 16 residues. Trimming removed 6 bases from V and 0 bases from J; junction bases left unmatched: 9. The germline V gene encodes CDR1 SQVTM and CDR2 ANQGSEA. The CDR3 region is CSVSRPGQANTGELFF. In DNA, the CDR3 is TGCAGCGTATCCCGCCCGGGACAGGCGAACACCGGGGAGCTGTTTTTT.

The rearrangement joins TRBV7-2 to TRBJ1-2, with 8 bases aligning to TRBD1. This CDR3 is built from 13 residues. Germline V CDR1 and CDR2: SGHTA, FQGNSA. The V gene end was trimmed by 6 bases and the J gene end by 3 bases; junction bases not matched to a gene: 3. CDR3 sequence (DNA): TGTGCCAGCAGGTCGACAGGGGACTATGGCTACACCTTC. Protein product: CASRSTGDYGYTF.

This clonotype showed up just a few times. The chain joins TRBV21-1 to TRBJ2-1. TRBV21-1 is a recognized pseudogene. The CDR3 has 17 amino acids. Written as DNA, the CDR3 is TGTGCCAGCAGCAAAGGCCCAGCGACAAGTGGAAGCAATGAGCAGTTCTTC. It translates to CASSKGPATSGSNEQFF.

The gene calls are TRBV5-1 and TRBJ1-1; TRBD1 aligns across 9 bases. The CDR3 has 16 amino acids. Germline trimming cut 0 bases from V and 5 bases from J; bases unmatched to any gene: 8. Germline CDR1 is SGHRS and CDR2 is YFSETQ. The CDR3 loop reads CASSLVGQGTRTEAFF. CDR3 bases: TGCGCCAGCAGCTTGGTAGGACAGGGGACTCGTACTGAAGCTTTCTTT.

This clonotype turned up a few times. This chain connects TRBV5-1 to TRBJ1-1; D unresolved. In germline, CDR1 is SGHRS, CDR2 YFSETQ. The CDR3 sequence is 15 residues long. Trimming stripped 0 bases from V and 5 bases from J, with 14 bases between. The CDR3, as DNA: TGCGCCAGCAGCTTGGTAGACGGAGGAGGGACTGAAGCTTTCTTT. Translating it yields CASSLVDGGGTEAFF.

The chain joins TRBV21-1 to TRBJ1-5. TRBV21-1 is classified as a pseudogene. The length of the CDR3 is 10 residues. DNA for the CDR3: TGTGCCAGCAGGGGGCAGCCCCAGCATTTT. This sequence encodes CASRGQPQHF.

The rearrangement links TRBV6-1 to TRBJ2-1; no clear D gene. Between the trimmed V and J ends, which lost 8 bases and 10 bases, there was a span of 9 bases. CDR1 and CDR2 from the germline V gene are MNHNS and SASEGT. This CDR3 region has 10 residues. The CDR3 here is CASQGTEQFF. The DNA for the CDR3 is TGTGCCAGCCAAGGCACAGAGCAGTTCTTC.

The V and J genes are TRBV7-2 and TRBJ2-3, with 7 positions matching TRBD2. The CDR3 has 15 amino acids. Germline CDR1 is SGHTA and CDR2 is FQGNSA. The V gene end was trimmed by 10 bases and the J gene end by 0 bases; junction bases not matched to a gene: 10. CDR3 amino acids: CATEWVAGSTDTQYF. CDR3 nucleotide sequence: TGTGCCACGGAGTGGGTAGCGGGTAGCACAGATACGCAGTATTTT. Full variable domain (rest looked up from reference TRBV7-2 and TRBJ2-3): GAGVSQSPSNKVTEKGKDVELRCDPISGHTALYWYRQSLGQGLEFLIYFQGNSAPDKSGLPSDRFSAERTGGSVSTLTIQRTQQEDSAVYLCATEWVAGSTDTQYFGPGTRLTVL.

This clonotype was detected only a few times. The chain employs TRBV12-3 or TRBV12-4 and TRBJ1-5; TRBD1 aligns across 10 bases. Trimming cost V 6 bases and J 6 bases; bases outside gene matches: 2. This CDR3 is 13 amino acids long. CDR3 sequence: CASSRDRGQPQHF. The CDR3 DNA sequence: TGTGCCAGCAGCCGGGACAGGGGTCAGCCCCAGCATTTT.

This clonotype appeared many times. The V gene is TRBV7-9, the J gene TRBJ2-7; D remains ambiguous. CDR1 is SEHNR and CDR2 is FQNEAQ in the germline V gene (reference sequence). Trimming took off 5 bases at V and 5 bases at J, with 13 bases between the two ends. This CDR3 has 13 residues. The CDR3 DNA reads TGTGCCAGCAGCCGACCCTTGGCGGACGAGCAGTACTTC. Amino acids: CASSRPLADEQYF.

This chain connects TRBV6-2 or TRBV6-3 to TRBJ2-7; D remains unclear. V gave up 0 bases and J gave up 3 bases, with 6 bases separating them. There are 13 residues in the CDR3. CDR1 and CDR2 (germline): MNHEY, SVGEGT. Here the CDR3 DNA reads TGTGCCAGCAGTTACTCCACGGTCTACGAGCAGTACTTC. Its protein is CASSYSTVYEQYF.

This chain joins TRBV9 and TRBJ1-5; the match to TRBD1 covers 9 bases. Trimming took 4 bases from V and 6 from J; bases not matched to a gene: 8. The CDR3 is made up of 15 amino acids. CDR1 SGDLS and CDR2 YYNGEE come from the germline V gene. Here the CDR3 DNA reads TGTGCCAGCAGCCCGGGACAGGGACGATCTCAGCCCCAGCATTTT. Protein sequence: CASSPGQGRSQPQHF.

The CDR3 DNA sequence: TGTGCCAGCAGCTTGGGGCAGGGTGAGGAACCTGAAGCTTTCTTT. This gives the protein CASSLGQGEEPEAFF. This chain connects TRBV7-9 to TRBJ1-1, with D perhaps TRBD1 (5 bases). Germline CDR1 SEHNR, CDR2 FQNEAQ (reference sequence). The CDR3 loop spans 15 amino acids. Trimming took 3 bases from V and 6 from J, leaving 17 bases between them.

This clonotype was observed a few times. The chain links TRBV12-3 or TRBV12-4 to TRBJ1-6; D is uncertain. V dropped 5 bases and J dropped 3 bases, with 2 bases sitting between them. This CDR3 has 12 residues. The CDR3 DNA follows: TGTGCCAGCAGTCACTATAATTCACCCCTCCACTTT. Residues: CASSHYNSPLHF.